These 27 T cell receptor beta chains were all obtained from the same sample, sequenced in a study of read filtering for tumor transcriptome and immune sequencing (dated by TCRdb to between 2020 and 2021). Sequencing took place on an Illumina HiSeq 4000. Starting from approximately 0.4 ug RNA, TCR libraries were constructed with the Immunoverse kit using molecular barcoded adaptors that cover the alpha/delta and beta/gamma chains. In TCRdb, the public reads were trimmed at Q25 with fastp and aligned with MiXCR, with productive beta chains retained. Every CDR3 protein is listed once, alongside the most common genes and DNA of its rows. This sample comprises 100,000 to 150,000 distinct CDR3 sequences, 13% of them detected only once. The top ten clonotypes cover 9.5% to 11% of the sample. Sequenced input: a population of CD138-negative cells sorted from bone marrow. The intended sense of this specimen's cell subset or site label: bone marrow mononuclear cells depleted of CD138+ plasma/myeloma cells by negative magnetic selection. The origin of the receptors is a donor older than 35 with multiple myeloma.

At least ten counts were recorded for this clonotype. The rearrangement joins TRBV5-5 to TRBJ1-5, with 8 bases lining up with TRBD1. This CDR3 has 19 amino acids. With V trimmed by 2 bases and J by 3 bases, 16 bases remained unmatched. Germline CDR1 SGHKS, CDR2 YYEKEE (reference sequence). CDR3: CASSFTGYSTTGDNQPQHF. CDR3 nucleotides: TGTGCCAGCAGCTTTACCGGGTATTCTACGACAGGGGACAATCAGCCCCAGCATTTT.

This clonotype was seen more than once but under ten times. The J gene is TRBJ2-3, the V gene TRBV7-9, with 9 bases lining up with TRBD2. From germline, CDR1 is SEHNR and CDR2 FQNEAQ (reference sequence). The CDR3 is 16 residues long. The V and J ends lost 5 bases and 6 bases, in that order; junction bases with no gene match: 12. The CDR3 nucleotides read TGTGCCAGCAGCCCGGCGGTAGCGGGGGTTCTCGATACGCAGTATTTT. Translating it yields CASSPAVAGVLDTQYF.

This clonotype was recorded many times. The rearrangement joins TRBV9 to TRBJ2-7; 11 nucleotides align to TRBD1. Trimming at V came to 4 bases and at J to 6 bases, leaving 6 bases not matched to a gene. The germline CDR1 and CDR2 sequences are SGDLS and YYNGEE. The CDR3 is 14 amino acids. The CDR3 spells CASSPGQGAIEQYF. The CDR3, as DNA: TGTGCCAGCAGCCCAGGACAGGGGGCTATCGAGCAGTACTTC.

Notes on this clonotype: Lacking the conserved final phenylalanine or tryptophan, this CDR3 likely reflects a read error. The chain recombines TRBV7-2 with TRBJ1-1; TRBD1 is a possible D gene (6 bases). There are 17 residues in the CDR3. CDR1 is SGHTA, CDR2 FQGNSA, per germline. Trimming shortened V by 1 base and J by 1 base, and 16 bases separated the two germline ends. DNA of the CDR3: TGTGCCAGCAGCTTAGTGCCGGGGGGCCACGGGAACACTGAAGCTTTCTCT. As protein: CASSLVPGGHGNTEAFS.

This clonotype was seen repeatedly, ten times or more. The chain is built from TRBV20-1 and TRBJ2-3; no definite D call. Germline V gene sequence: CDR1 DFQATT, CDR2 SNEGSKA (reference sequence). This CDR3 spans 14 amino acids. The germline V and J ends were trimmed by 1 base and 2 bases, with 10 bases remaining between them. In DNA, the CDR3 is TGCAGTGCTAGAGGGGCGGAGTACACAGATACGCAGTATTTT. Translated, it gives CSARGAEYTDTQYF.

This clonotype was observed many times. The V call is TRBV28, the J call TRBJ1-1; D gene ambiguous. Trimming removed 7 bases at V and 0 bases at J, with 9 bases between. The CDR3 consists of 13 residues. Looked up from germline, CDR1 is MDHEN and CDR2 is SYDVKM. CDR3 in DNA: TGTGCCAGCATTAAGCGTTTGAACACTGAAGCTTTCTTT. Protein product: CASIKRLNTEAFF.

The rearrangement joins TRBV6-1 to TRBJ2-7, with TRBD1 identical over 9 bases. The germline gives CDR1 MNHNS, CDR2 SASEGT. This CDR3 has 15 amino acids. J gave up 4 bases and V 0 bases, and 4 bases lay outside the gene matches. The CDR3 bases are TGTGCCAGCAGTGAAGCGCCGGGACAGGGATACGAGCAGTACTTC. Protein product: CASSEAPGQGYEQYF.

This clonotype was counted many times. This chain joins TRBV7-2 and TRBJ2-1; 11 bases are shared with TRBD2. The ends lost 5 bases at V and 4 bases at J; junction bases unmatched: 7. The CDR3 spans 16 residues. The germline gives CDR1 SGHTA, CDR2 FQGNSA. CDR3 loop: CASSPHSGRGYNEQFF. The DNA of the CDR3 is TGTGCCAGCAGCCCACATAGCGGGAGGGGGTACAATGAGCAGTTCTTC.

This clonotype has a count of ten or more. This chain joins TRBV29-1 and TRBJ2-5; 8 bases line up with TRBD1. The CDR3 runs to 12 residues. V shed 5 bases, J shed 5 bases, and the junction held 4 bases outside the gene matches. Per the germline V gene, CDR1 is SQVTM and CDR2 is ANQGSEA. The CDR3 DNA sequence: TGCAGCGTTAAGGACAGGGTGGAGACCCAGTACTTC. Its translation is CSVKDRVETQYF.

This clonotype was observed at least ten times. The chain combines TRBV5-1 with TRBJ2-5; unclear D gene. CDR1 SGHRS and CDR2 YFSETQ come from the germline V gene. The CDR3 runs 14 residues. The V gene lost 0 bases and the J gene lost 0 bases, with 6 bases spanning the gap. In DNA form, the CDR3 reads TGCGCCAGCAGCTTGGTGGGGAACCAAGAGACCCAGTACTTC. It translates to CASSLVGNQETQYF.

The table lists this clonotype with a few counts. A read error may produce the germline difference seen at one junction end. The gene calls are TRBV19 and TRBJ2-1; 7 bases are shared with TRBD2. The CDR3 consists of 16 residues. Looked up from germline, CDR1 is LNHDA and CDR2 is SQIVND (reference sequence). The CDR3 nucleotides are TGTGCCGGTAGTGGTAGCGGGTCCCGCTCCTACAATGAGCAGTTCTTC. Its protein product is CAGSGSGSRSYNEQFF.

This clonotype has a count of ten or more. The rearrangement links TRBV29-1 to TRBJ2-1; D could derive from TRBD1 or TRBD2 (5 bases each). The germline gives CDR1 SQVTM, CDR2 ANQGSEA. The CDR3 runs 14 residues. V was trimmed by 6 bases and J by 3 bases, leaving 15 bases between them. In DNA form, the CDR3 reads TGCAGCGTGGACCCTGGGGACCGCTACAATGAGCAGTTCTTC. It yields the protein CSVDPGDRYNEQFF.

This clonotype came up many times. The CDR3 region is CASSGPGGPEQYF. The CDR3 DNA reads as TGTGCCAGCAGTGGCCCGGGAGGCCCCGAGCAGTACTTC. This chain uses TRBV6-5 with TRBJ2-7; 7 nucleotides align to TRBD2. CDR3 length equals 13 residues. Germline loops: CDR1 MNHEY, CDR2 SVGAGI. With 5 bases clipped from V and 6 bases from J, the junction kept 7 bases outside the gene matches.

This clonotype has ten or more counts. The CDR3 nucleotides read TGTGCCAGCAGCTTGGACAGAGGGACAGGGGGTCGGAACAATGAGCAGTTCTTC. Translation: CASSLDRGTGGRNNEQFF. The chain employs TRBV5-8 and TRBJ2-1, with 11 bases fitting TRBD1. The CDR3 covers 18 residues. Germline values: CDR1 SGHTS, CDR2 YDEGEE. Losses at the gene ends were 0 bases for V and 5 bases for J; bases not matched to a gene: 10.

At least ten counts were recorded for this clonotype. This chain uses TRBV2 with TRBJ1-2; the match to TRBD1 covers 10 bases. Trimming removed 6 bases from V and 7 bases from J; junction bases left unmatched: 8. The CDR3 is 14 residues long. Germline V gives CDR1 SNHLY, CDR2 FYNNEI. CDR3 in DNA: TGTGCCAGCAGAGGGACAGGGGAGATTTCTGGCTACACCTTC. This gives the protein CASRGTGEISGYTF. The full variable domain, completed using reference TRBV2 and TRBJ1-2, is EPEVTQTPSHQVTQMGQEVILRCVPISNHLYFYWYRQILGQKVEFLVSFYNNEISEKSEIFDDQFSVERPDGSNFTLKIRSTKLEDSAMYFCASRGTGEISGYTFGSGTRLTVV.

This clonotype was counted at least ten times. This chain uses TRBV12-3 or TRBV12-4 with TRBJ1-2, with unresolved D. Trimming shortened V by 1 base and J by 6 bases, and 12 bases separated the two germline ends. This CDR3 has 14 amino acids. CDR3 region: CASSLGLVDDGYTF. CDR3 sequence (DNA): TGTGCCAGCAGTTTAGGGTTGGTAGACGATGGCTACACCTTC.

This clonotype occurred many times. The rearrangement joins TRBV29-1 to TRBJ2-1; TRBD1 is a possible D gene (5 bases). V was pared by 3 bases and J by 3 bases, with 9 bases between. The V gene's germline CDR1 is SQVTM and CDR2 ANQGSEA. The CDR3 runs 13 residues. CDR3 DNA: TGCAGCGTTGACAGGGCCGGCTACAATGAGCAGTTCTTC. This codes for CSVDRAGYNEQFF.

The chain links TRBV28 to TRBJ1-5; unclear D gene. Trimming left V 5 bases short and J 6 bases short, with 8 bases between. Germline values: CDR1 MDHEN, CDR2 SYDVKM. The CDR3 covers 12 residues. The CDR3 sequence: CASSSAAQPQHF. CDR3 coding DNA: TGTGCCAGCAGTAGCGCTGCTCAGCCCCAGCATTTT.

This clonotype was seen ten or more times. The chain carries TRBV7-2 and TRBJ2-7; 11 nucleotides match TRBD2. The CDR3 runs to 15 residues. Germline loops: CDR1 SGHTA, CDR2 FQGNSA. V lost 5 bases and J lost 6; bases outside the gene matches: 9. The CDR3: CASSPRSGRASEQYF. The CDR3 bases are TGTGCCAGCAGCCCCCGTAGCGGGAGGGCCAGCGAGCAGTACTTC.

This clonotype has at least ten counts. Written as DNA, the CDR3 is TGCGCCAGCAGTGCCGGAAGGGACAGCAGATTGAACACTGAAGCTTTCTTT. Translating it yields CASSAGRDSRLNTEAFF. J is TRBJ1-1 and V is TRBV5-1; 7 bases are shared with TRBD1. Unmatched junction bases numbered 13, after V lost 5 bases and J lost 0 bases. The CDR3 runs to 17 residues. CDR1 and CDR2 (germline): SGHRS, YFSETQ.

V gene TRBV15 combines with J gene TRBJ2-3; the match to TRBD1 covers 7 bases. With V trimmed by 3 bases and J by 11 bases, 8 bases remained unmatched. The CDR3 sequence is 13 residues long. The germline CDR1 and CDR2 sequences are LNHNV and YYDKDF (reference sequence). CDR3 sequence (DNA): TGTGCCACCAGCAGCACAGGGGCATCGATGCAGTATTTT. It translates to CATSSTGASMQYF.

This clonotype was counted many times. This chain links TRBV3-1 with TRBJ2-3; 8 bases match TRBD2. With 2 bases clipped from V and 3 bases from J, the junction kept 4 bases outside the gene matches. This CDR3 has 15 residues. The germline V gene encodes CDR1 LGHDT and CDR2 YNNKEL (reference sequence). The CDR3 DNA reads as TGTGCCAGCAGCCAACGGGGGGGAGTGACAGATACGCAGTATTTT. This codes for CASSQRGGVTDTQYF.

This clonotype was picked up many times. DNA of the CDR3: TGCAGTGCTAGTCTTGGCGTGAGGACCCAGTACTTC. It encodes CSASLGVRTQYF. The chain carries TRBV20-1 and TRBJ2-5; no clear D gene. Germline V gives CDR1 DFQATT, CDR2 SNEGSKA (reference sequence). V lost 3 bases and J lost 7, with 12 bases in between. The CDR3 has 12 residues.

There are many counts of this clonotype. The genes are TRBV7-8 and TRBJ2-1; D is unresolved. The V end was cut by 5 bases, the J end by 0 bases, with 20 bases between. The CDR3 runs to 18 residues. Germline V gives CDR1 SGHVS, CDR2 FQNEAQ. CDR3 coding DNA: TGTGCCAGCAGCCCCGTTAGAATAAACATTTACTCCTACAATGAGCAGTTCTTC. Protein product: CASSPVRINIYSYNEQFF. The full variable domain, completed using reference TRBV7-8 and TRBJ2-1, is GAGVSQSPRYKVAKRGQDVALRCDPISGHVSLFWYQQALGQGPEFLTYFQNEAQLDKSGLPSDRFFAERPEGSVSTLKIQRTQQEDSAVYLCASSPVRINIYSYNEQFFGPGTRLTVL.

The table lists this clonotype with a few counts. This chain uses TRBV6-1 with TRBJ2-2, with 7 bases fitting TRBD2. CDR1 MNHNS and CDR2 SASEGT come from the germline V gene. V lost 9 bases, J lost 5 bases, and 9 bases stayed unmatched. The CDR3 has 14 residues. The CDR3 coding sequence is TGTGCCAGTCTGGGCTTGGGGGGGACCGGGGAGCTGTTTTTT. As protein: CASLGLGGTGELFF.

This clonotype was recorded at least ten times. The chain uses TRBV18 and TRBJ2-1; D not resolved. The CDR3 consists of 13 residues. CDR1 and CDR2 (germline): KGHSH, LQKENI. Trimming left V 6 bases short and J 7 bases short, with 13 bases between. CDR3 sequence: CASSLDYGNEQFF. The DNA of the CDR3 is TGTGCCAGCTCCCTGGATTATGGGAATGAGCAGTTCTTC.

In its sample, this clonotype was seen many times. This chain uses TRBV5-1 with TRBJ2-1, with a tentative D call TRBD2 (6 bases). Germline assignment: CDR1 SGHRS and CDR2 YFSETQ. This CDR3 is built from 16 residues. Trimming pared 7 bases from V and 8 bases from J, leaving 25 bases between. The CDR3 reads CASDSGRSSSGYEQFF. DNA for the CDR3: TGCGCCAGCGACAGCGGGCGGTCATCCTCGGGCTATGAGCAGTTCTTC.